A single T cell receptor (beta chain) is shown here with its context. The antigen is not known. This entry is derived from a study of identical twins. The CDR3 consists of 14 residues. CDR1 SQVTM and CDR2 ANQGSEA come from the germline V gene. MiXCR, run by TCRdb on the 5' RACE reads, gives a single entry per CDR3 protein. Altogether roughly 220,000 distinct CDR3 sequences are present, around 6.5% being singletons, with the ten largest covering more than 14%. General study points: In monozygotic twins, models underestimated the sharing of out-of-frame TCR alpha.

This sample also appeared in a second study, on T cells expressing NK-cell markers. Turning to that study: Sequencing of TCR beta repertoires drew on sorted CD3+CD56+NKG2C+, CD3+CD56+NKG2C- and CD3+CD56-NKG2C+ T cells. The authors applied an anti-gamma-delta TCR antibody in several experiments, and it restricted sorting to alpha-beta TCR T cells.

The V gene is TRBV29-1, the J gene TRBJ2-3; perhaps D is TRBD1 or TRBD2 (5 bases each). The sequence derives from a woman younger than 35 in good health. Sequencing used CD8+ T cells sorted from blood. The CDR3 bases are TGCAGTGGGATCCGGGTGGGGGAACAAGATACGCAGTATTTT. Encoded protein: CSGIRVGEQDTQYF.